This T cell receptor (beta chain) was profiled in a study of shared clonotypes between healthy human individuals. Study in general: Ranging from 18 to 49 in age, donors were a couple of women and a few men.

Notes on this clone: A far larger clone is one base from this, pointing to a likely read error. Other DNA sequences in the sample encode the same CDR3.

The assay ran at deep level. The team ran DNA from unsorted PBMCs on ten immunoSEQ deep assay plates for sequencing. In the original analysis: Filtering of immunoSEQ junctional sequences could not match full-length read filtering. Assay: immunoSEQ multiplex PCR; the TCRdb copy retains only in-frame clones and omits some. V and J calls plus clone size are reproduced from that table; the DNA served to infer D and trimming. This sample carries some 450,000 clones, 60% to 80% of them seen once, and the ten largest clones take more than 10%. CDR3 length: 15 residues. J was trimmed by 2 bases and V by 9 bases; bases with no gene match: 12. CDR1 is MNHEY, CDR2 SVGAGI, per germline.

Sequencing used PBMCs. This chain connects TRBV6-5 to TRBJ2-7; TRBD1 matches 8 bases. The receptor comes from a woman between 40 and 55 years old in good health. Some clones in this sample may be carry-over from other donors' samples. The CDR3 DNA is TGTGCCAGTAGACCAGCCGGGACAGGTGCCTACGAGCAGTACTTC. It is translated as CASRPAGTGAYEQYF.